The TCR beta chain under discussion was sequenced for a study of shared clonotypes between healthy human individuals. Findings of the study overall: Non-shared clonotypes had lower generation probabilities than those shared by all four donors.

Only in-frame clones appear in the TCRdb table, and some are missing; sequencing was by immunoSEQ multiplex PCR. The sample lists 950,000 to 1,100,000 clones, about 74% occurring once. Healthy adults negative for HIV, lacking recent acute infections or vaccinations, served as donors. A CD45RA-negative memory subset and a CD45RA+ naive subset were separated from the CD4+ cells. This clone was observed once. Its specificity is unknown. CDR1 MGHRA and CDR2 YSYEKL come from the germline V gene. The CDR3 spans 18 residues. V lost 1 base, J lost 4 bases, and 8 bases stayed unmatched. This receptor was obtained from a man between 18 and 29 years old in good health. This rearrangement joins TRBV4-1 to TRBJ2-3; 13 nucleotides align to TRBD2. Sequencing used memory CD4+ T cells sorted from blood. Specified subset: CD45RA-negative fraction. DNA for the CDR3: TGCGCCAGCAGCCAAGGACTAGCGGGGGGCCCGCGGGCAGATACGCAGTATTTT. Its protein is CASSQGLAGGPRADTQYF.